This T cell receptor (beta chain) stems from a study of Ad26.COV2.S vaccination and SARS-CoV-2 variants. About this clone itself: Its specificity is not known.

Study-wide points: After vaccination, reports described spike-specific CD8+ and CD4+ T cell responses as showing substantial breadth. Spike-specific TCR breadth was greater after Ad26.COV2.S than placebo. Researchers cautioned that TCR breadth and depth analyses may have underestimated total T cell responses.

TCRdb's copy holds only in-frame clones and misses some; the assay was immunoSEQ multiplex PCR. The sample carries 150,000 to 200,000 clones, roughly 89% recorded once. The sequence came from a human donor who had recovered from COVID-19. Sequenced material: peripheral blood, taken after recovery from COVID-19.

The CDR3 loop is CASSLTGVNIQYF. The CDR3 nucleotides are TGTGCCAGCAGCTTGACAGGGGTAAACATTCAGTACTTC. The chain uses TRBV7-2 and TRBJ2-4; TRBD1 matches at 8 bases. From germline, CDR1 is SGHTA and CDR2 FQGNSA. This CDR3 comprises 13 residues. The V and J ends lost 3 bases and 6 bases, in that order; junction bases with no gene match: 1.